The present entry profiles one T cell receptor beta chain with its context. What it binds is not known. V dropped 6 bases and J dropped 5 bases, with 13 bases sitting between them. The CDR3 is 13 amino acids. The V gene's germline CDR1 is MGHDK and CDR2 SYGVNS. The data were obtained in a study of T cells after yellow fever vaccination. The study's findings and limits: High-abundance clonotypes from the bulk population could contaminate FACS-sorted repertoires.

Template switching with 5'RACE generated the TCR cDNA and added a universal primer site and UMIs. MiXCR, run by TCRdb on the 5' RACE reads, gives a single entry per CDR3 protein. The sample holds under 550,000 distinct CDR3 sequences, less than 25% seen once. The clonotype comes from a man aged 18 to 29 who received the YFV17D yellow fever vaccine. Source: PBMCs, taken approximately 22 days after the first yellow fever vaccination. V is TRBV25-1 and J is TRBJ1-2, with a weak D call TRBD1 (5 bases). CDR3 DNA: TGTGCCAGCAGCATAACAGGCTATTATGGCTACACCTTC. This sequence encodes CASSITGYYGYTF.